The clone carrying this T cell receptor beta chain has ten or more counts. This record comes from a study of spatial heterogeneity in lung cancer. Time point defined: sample taken at primary tumor resection. 72 TRACERx patients with early, untreated non-small cell lung cancer donated samples. Germline CDR1 reads KGHDR; CDR2 reads SFDVKD. V gave up 3 bases and J gave up 8 bases, with 13 bases separating them. The CDR3 covers 14 residues. TCRdb reprocessed the 5' RACE reads with MiXCR, giving one entry per CDR3 protein. The table lists some 23,000 distinct CDR3 sequences, about 7% of them singletons. The sequencing here drew on PBMCs, taken at surgery. The source is a male donor with early-stage non-small cell lung cancer. This sequence joins TRBV24-1 and TRBJ2-1, with no clear D. CDR3 sequence: CATSDESRFDEQFF. The CDR3 nucleotides read TGTGCCACCAGTGATGAGAGTAGGTTCGATGAGCAGTTCTTC.